A selection of T cell receptor beta chains follows, all from one sample in a study of spatial heterogeneity in lung cancer. TCRdb ran MiXCR on the 5' RACE reads and lists one entry per CDR3 protein. The data contain 45,000 to 55,000 distinct CDR3 sequences, under 6% of them singletons. Sequenced material: PBMCs, taken at surgery. The receptor source for this set is a male donor with early-stage non-small cell lung cancer. The CDR3 runs from the conserved cysteine through the conserved F or W. D genes are given only for firm matches. A row's size may be missing; if present it is once, few, many or a size class.

d_call j_call clone_size v_call cdr3_nt cdr3_aa
. TRBJ2-3 many TRBV10-3 TGTGCCATCAGTGAGCCTCGCACAGATACGCAGTATTTT CAISEPRTDTQYF
. TRBJ1-2 many TRBV20-1 TGCAGTGCTTTGGGCCGCCTCTCTAACTATGGCTACACCTTC CSALGRLSNYGYTF
TRBD1 TRBJ2-3 many TRBV10-3 TGTGCCACCCACCGGGACAGGGCCACAGATACGCAGTATTTT CATHRDRATDTQYF
TRBD1 TRBJ1-1 many TRBV28 TGTGCCAGCAGTTTATATAGGGACAGGGAAGCTTTCTTT CASSLYRDREAFF
. TRBJ1-4 many TRBV6-6 TGTGCCAGCAGTTACGGGCAGACTTCAACTAATGAAAAACTGTTTTTT CASSYGQTSTNEKLFF
TRBD2 TRBJ2-3 many TRBV18 TGTGCCAGCGCGGGACTAGCGGGAGGAGGCACAGATACGCAGTATTTT CASAGLAGGGTDTQYF
. TRBJ1-1 many TRBV29-1 TGCAGCGTTGATACCGGGGGCACTGAAGCTTTCTTT CSVDTGGTEAFF
TRBD1 TRBJ2-1 many TRBV6-2/TRBV6-3 TGTGCCAGCAGGACGACAGGGTGGCTACGTGAGCAGTTCTTC CASRTTGWLREQFF
. TRBJ1-3 many TRBV5-1 TGCGCCAGCAGCTTGGCCCGGGACATCGGAAACACCATATATTTT CASSLARDIGNTIYF
. TRBJ1-3 many TRBV7-2 TGTGCCAGCAGCTACCGGACGGGAGCTACAGGAAACACCATATATTTT CASSYRTGATGNTIYF
. TRBJ1-5 many TRBV10-3 TGTGCCATCAGTGAGCAAGGGCCCAGTCAGCCCCAGCATTTT CAISEQGPSQPQHF
. TRBJ2-3 few TRBV13 TGTGCCAGCAGCTCTAGCCACACCTCGGATACGCAGTATTTT CASSSSHTSDTQYF
TRBD2 TRBJ2-7 many TRBV4-1 TGCGCCAGCAGCCCTAGCGGGGCCTCCTACGAGCAGTACTTC CASSPSGASYEQYF
. TRBJ2-5 many TRBV5-1 TGCGCCACCAATAGCGGCACCCAAGAGACCCAGTACTTC CATNSGTQETQYF
. TRBJ2-5 many TRBV5-1 TGCGCCAGTACGAGGGGAGACCAAGAGACCCAGTACTTC CASTRGDQETQYF
. TRBJ2-3 many TRBV20-1 TGCAGTGCTACTCAACATAGCGGAAGCACAGATACGCAGTATTTT CSATQHSGSTDTQYF
TRBD1 TRBJ1-5 many TRBV7-9 TGTGCCAGCAGATCCCCGGGACAGGGGAGTCAGCCCCAGCATTTT CASRSPGQGSQPQHF
. TRBJ1-4 few TRBV7-9 TGTGCCAGCAGCTTGCCGACACGGGGCCGTGAAAAACTGTTTTTT CASSLPTRGREKLFF
. TRBJ2-3 many TRBV20-1 TGCAGTGCTAGAAAGCTTGGGGCAGGGGGCACAGATACGCAGTATTTT CSARKLGAGGTDTQYF
. TRBJ2-2 many TRBV20-1 TGCAGTGCTAGCCGCAACGTCCCCGGGGAGCTGTTTTTT CSASRNVPGELFF
. TRBJ2-5 many TRBV29-1 TGCAGCGTTTTTCGCGAGACCCAGTACTTC CSVFRETQYF
TRBD1 TRBJ2-5 many TRBV6-1 TGTGCCAGCAGTGTAATGGGACAGCCCCAAGAGACCCAGTACTTC CASSVMGQPQETQYF
TRBD2 TRBJ2-3 many TRBV11-2 TGTGCCAGCAGAATAGCGGGACCAGATACGCAGTATTTT CASRIAGPDTQYF
. TRBJ2-1 . TRBV29-1 TGCAGCTTAAGAGGGCACCAGGAGCAGTTCTTC CSLRGHQEQFF
. TRBJ1-1 . TRBV6-1 TGTGCCAGCAGTGAAGATTATATCACTGAAGCTTTCTTT CASSEDYITEAFF